This TCR beta chain was recorded in a study of cytomegalovirus exposure and HLA in healthy donors. Study findings and constraints: The authors confirmed in vitro that a few CMV-associated chains were specific for CMV antigens. Across donors, most TCRs were seen rarely, yet some public ones were widespread. The study recorded about 160 TCR beta chains that were cytomegalovirus-associated.

An approximately 120-subject validation cohort, separate from the approximately 720-subject first cohort, supplied the donors. Data came from immunoSEQ multiplex PCR; TCRdb stores just in-frame clones and leaves some out. Here the sample spans 150,000 to 200,000 clones, less than 85% being singletons. CDR1 is SGHTA, CDR2 FQGNSA, per germline. This CDR3 has 14 amino acids. The V and J ends lost 4 bases and 7 bases, in that order; junction bases with no gene match: 7. A word on this clone: Antigen specificity is unknown.

The sample was PBMCs. This clonotype was sampled from a man between 18 and 29 years old in good health and CMV-seropositive. This chain uses TRBV7-2 with TRBJ2-7; 10 bases agree with TRBD2. CDR3 nucleotides: TGTGCCAGCAGCTACGGGACTAGCGTTTATGAGCAGTACTTC. It codes for CASSYGTSVYEQYF.